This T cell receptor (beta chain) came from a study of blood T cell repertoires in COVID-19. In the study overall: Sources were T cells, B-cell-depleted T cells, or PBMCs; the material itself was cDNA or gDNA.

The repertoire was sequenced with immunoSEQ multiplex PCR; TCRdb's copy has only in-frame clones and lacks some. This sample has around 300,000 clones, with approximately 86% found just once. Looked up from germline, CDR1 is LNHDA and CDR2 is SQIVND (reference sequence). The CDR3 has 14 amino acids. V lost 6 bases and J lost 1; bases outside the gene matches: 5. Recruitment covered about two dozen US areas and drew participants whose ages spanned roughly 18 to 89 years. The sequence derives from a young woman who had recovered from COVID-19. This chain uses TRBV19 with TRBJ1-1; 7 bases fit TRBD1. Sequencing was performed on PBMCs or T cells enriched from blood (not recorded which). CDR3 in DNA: TGTGCCAGTAGGGAGGACAGGTGGAACACTGAAGCTTTCTTT. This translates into CASREDRWNTEAFF.